Described below is a single TCR beta chain sequence and its context. This entry comes from a study of T-cell reconstitution after alpha-beta-depleted transplantation in children. The authors prepared the TCRbeta library with unique molecular identifiers. MiXCR was run by TCRdb on the PCR reads, yielding one entry per CDR3 protein. The data contain under 400,000 distinct CDR3 sequences, around 20% of them singletons. This CDR3 has 15 residues. The germline CDR1 and CDR2 sequences are PRHDT and FYEKMQ (reference sequence). V shed 5 bases and J 3 bases; nucleotides not matched to a gene: 6. Sequencing used PBMCs, mostly from graft donor cells, obtained 180 days after TCRalphabeta/CD19-depleted stem cell transplant. The rearrangement uses TRBV13 and TRBJ2-5; TRBD1 matches 10 bases. The receptor comes from a male patient younger than 18 who had a stem cell transplant for acute lymphoblastic leukemia, so the T cells may come from the graft donor. The CDR3: CASSPGTGDKETQYF. Written as DNA, the CDR3 is TGTGCCAGCAGCCCCGGGACAGGGGATAAAGAGACCCAGTACTTC.